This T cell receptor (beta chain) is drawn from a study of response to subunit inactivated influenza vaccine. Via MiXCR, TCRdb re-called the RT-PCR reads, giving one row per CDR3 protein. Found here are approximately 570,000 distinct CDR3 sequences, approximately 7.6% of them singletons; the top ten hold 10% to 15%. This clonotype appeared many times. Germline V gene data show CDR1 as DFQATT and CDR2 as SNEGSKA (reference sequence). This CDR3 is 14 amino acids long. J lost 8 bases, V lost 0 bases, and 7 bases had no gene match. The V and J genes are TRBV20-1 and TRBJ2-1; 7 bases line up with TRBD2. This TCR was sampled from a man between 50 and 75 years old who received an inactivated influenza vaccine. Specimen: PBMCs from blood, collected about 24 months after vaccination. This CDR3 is CSARDSGRGDEQFF. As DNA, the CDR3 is TGCAGTGCTAGAGATTCGGGACGGGGGGATGAGCAGTTCTTC.